The T cell receptor beta chain under discussion was sequenced for a study of identical twins. In TCRdb, the 5' RACE reads were re-called with MiXCR into one record per CDR3 protein. The data show 500,000 to 550,000 distinct CDR3 sequences, more than 20% seen once. Germline CDR1 reads SGHRS; CDR2 reads YFSETQ. After removal of 2 bases from V and 3 bases from J, the junction contained 3 bases not matched to a gene. This CDR3 is 15 amino acids long. The sample was also reused in another study, on yellow fever vaccine responses in identical twins.

The chain carries TRBV5-1 and TRBJ2-1; 9 bases fit TRBD2. The sample taken for sequencing was CD4+ T cells sorted from blood. The receptor was isolated from a young woman in good health. This CDR3 is CASSFLAGYYNEQFF. CDR3 nucleotide sequence: TGCGCCAGCAGCTTTCTAGCGGGGTACTACAATGAGCAGTTCTTC.